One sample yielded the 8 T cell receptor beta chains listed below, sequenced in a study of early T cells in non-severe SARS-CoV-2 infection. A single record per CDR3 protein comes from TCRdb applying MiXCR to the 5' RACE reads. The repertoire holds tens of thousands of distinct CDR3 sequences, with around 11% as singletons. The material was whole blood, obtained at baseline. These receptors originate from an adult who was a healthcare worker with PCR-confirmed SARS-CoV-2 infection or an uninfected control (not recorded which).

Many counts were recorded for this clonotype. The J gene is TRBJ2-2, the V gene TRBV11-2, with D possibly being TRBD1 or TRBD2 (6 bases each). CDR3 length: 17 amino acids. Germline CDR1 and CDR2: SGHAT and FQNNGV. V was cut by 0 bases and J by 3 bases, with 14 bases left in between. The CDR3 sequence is CASSLDISRGHTGELFF. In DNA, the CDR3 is TGTGCCAGCAGCTTAGATATCTCTCGGGGGCACACCGGGGAGCTGTTTTTT.

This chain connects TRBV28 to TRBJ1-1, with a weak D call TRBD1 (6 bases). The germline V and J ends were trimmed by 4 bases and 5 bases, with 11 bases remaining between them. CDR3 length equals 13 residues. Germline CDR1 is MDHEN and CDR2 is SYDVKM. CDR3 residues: CASSSTGTTEAFF. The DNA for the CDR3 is TGTGCCAGCAGTTCCACAGGGACGACTGAAGCTTTCTTT. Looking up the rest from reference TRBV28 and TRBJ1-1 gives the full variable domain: DVKVTQSSRYLVKRTGEKVFLECVQDMDHENMFWYRQDPGLGLRLIYFSYDVKMKEKGDIPEGYSVSREKKERFSLILESASTNQTSMYLCASSSTGTTEAFFGQGTRLTVV.

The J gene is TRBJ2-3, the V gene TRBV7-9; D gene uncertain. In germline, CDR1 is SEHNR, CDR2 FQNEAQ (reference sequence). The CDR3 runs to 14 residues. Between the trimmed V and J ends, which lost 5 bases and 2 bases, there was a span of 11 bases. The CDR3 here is CASSHPGNTDTQYF. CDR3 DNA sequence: TGTGCCAGCAGCCACCCTGGGAACACAGATACGCAGTATTTT.

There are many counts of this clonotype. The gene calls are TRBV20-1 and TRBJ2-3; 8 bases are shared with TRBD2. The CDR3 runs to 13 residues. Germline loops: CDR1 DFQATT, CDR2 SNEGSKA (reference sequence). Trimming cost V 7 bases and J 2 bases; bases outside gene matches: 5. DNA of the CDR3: TGCAGTGTTGGTAGCGGGGTCACAGATACGCAGTATTTT. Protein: CSVGSGVTDTQYF.

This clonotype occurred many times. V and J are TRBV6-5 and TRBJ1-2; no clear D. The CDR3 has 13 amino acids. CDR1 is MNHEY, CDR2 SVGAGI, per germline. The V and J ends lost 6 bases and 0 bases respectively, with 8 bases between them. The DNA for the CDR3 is TGTGCCAGCAGCACCCATTCTAACTATGGCTACACCTTC. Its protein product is CASSTHSNYGYTF.

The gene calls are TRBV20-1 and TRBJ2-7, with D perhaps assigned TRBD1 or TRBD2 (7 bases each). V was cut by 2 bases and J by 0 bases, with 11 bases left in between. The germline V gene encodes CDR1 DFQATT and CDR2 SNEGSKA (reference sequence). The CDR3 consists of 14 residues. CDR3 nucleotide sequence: TGCAGTGCTAGAAAGCGGGACAGCTCCTACGAGCAGTACTTC. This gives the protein CSARKRDSSYEQYF.

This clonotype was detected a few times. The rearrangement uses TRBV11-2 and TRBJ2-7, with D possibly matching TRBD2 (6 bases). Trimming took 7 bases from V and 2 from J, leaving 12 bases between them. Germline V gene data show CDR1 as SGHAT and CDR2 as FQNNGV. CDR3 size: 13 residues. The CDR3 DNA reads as TGTGCCAGCACCGGGGGACCAGCCTACGAGCAGTACTTC. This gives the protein CASTGGPAYEQYF.

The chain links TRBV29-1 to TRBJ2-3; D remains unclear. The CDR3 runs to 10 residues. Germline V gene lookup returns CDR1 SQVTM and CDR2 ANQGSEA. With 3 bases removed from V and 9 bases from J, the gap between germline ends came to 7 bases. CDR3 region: CSVESGTQYF. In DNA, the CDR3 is TGCAGCGTTGAGTCTGGGACGCAGTATTTT.